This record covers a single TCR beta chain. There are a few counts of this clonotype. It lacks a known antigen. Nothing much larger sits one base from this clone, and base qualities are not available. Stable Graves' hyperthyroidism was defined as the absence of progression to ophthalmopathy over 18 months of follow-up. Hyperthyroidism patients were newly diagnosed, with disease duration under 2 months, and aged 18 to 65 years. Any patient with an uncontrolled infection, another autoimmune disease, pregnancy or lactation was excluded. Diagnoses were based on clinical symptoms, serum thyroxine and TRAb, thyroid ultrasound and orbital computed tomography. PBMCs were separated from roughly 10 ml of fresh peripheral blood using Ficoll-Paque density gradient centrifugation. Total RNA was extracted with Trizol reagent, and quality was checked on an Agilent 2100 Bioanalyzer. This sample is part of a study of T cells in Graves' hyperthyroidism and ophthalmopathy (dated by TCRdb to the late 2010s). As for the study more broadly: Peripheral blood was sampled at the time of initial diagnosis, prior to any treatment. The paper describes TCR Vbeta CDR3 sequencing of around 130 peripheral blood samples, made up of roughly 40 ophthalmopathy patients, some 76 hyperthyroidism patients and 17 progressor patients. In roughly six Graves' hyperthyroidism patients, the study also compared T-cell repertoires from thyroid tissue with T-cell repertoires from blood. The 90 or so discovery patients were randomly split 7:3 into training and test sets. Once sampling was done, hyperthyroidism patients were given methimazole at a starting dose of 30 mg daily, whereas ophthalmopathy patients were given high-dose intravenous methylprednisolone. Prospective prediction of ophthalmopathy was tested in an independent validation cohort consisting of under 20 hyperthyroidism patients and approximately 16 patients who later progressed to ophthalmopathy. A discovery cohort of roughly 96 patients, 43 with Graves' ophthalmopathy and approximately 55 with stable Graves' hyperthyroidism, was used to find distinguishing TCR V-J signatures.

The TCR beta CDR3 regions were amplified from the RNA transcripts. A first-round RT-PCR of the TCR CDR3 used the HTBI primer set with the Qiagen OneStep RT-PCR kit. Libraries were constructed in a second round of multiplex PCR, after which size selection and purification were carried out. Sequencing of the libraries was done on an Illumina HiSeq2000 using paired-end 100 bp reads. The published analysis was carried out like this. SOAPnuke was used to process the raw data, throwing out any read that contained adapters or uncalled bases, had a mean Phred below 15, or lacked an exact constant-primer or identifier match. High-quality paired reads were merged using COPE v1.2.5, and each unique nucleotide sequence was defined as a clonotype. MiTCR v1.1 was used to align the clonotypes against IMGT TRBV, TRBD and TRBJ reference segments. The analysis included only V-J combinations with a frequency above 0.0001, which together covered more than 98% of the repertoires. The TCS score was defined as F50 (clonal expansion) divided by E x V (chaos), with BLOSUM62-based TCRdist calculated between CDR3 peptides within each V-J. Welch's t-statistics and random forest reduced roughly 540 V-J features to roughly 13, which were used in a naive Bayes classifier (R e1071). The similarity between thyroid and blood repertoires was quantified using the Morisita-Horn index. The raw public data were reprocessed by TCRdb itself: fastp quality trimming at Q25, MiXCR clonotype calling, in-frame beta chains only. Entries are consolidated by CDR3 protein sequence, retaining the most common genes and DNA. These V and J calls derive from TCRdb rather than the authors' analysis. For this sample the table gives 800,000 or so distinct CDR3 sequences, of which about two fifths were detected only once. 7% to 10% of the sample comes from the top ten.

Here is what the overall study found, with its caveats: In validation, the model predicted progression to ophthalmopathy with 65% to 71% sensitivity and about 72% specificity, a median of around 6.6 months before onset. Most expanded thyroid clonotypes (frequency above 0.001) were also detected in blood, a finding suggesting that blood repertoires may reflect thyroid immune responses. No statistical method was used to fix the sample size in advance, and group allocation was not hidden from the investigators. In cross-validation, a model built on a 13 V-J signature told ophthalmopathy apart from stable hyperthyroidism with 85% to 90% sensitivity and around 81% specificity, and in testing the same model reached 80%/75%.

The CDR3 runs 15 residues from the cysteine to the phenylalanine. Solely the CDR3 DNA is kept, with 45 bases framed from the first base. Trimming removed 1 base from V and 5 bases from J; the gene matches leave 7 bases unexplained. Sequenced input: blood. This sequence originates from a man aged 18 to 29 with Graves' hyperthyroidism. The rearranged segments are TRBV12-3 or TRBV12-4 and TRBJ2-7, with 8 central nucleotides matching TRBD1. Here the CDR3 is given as CASSLDGQGPNEQYF. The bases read TGTGCCAGCAGTTTAGACGGACAGGGCCCGAACGAGCAGTACTTC.